A single sample is the source of the 31 T cell receptor beta chains below, sequenced in a study of vaccination and CD4 T cells after COVID-19. Treatment given: roughly 11-day PBMC culture with coronavirus spike peptide pools or control peptides (ViraFEST assay). Which antigens these TCRs recognize remains unknown. An Oncomine TCR Beta short-read assay was used to sequence the DNA from cultured CD4+ T cells. From the PCR reads, TCRdb called clonotypes with MiXCR, one entry per CDR3 protein. The profile shows approximately 22,000 distinct CDR3 sequences, 60% of them singletons. The sequencing here drew on CD4+ T cells from blood, cultured in vitro, taken after SARS-CoV-2 vaccination. The source of these receptors is a human donor who received a COVID-19 vaccine.

The chain recombines TRBV6-1 with TRBJ2-7; D is undetermined. This CDR3 spans 12 amino acids. Trimming removed 4 bases from V and 3 bases from J, with 7 bases in between. CDR1 MNHNS and CDR2 SASEGT come from the germline V gene. The CDR3 spells CASSATDYEQYF. As DNA, the CDR3 is TGTGCCAGCAGTGCCACAGACTACGAGCAGTACTTC.

This clonotype was recorded a few times. CDR3 sequence reads: CASSDQLGHGYTF. The CDR3, as DNA: TGTGCCAGCAGTGACCAGTTGGGGCATGGCTACACCTTC. The rearrangement uses TRBV6-1 and TRBJ1-2; D may be TRBD1 (5 bases). This CDR3 region has 13 residues. Per the germline V gene, CDR1 is MNHNS and CDR2 is SASEGT. V was trimmed by 3 bases and J by 6 bases, leaving 11 bases between them.

V and J are TRBV30 and TRBJ2-5; 10 bases map to TRBD1. V lost 4 bases, J lost 7 bases, and 9 bases stayed unmatched. The CDR3 is 14 residues long. Germline V lookup: CDR1 GTSNPN, CDR2 SVGIG (reference sequence). The CDR3 sequence is CAWIGGQGFGTQYF. The CDR3 DNA follows: TGTGCCTGGATTGGGGGACAGGGGTTCGGGACCCAGTACTTC.

This clonotype was detected once. This rearrangement joins TRBV10-1 to TRBJ2-2; D not resolved. The CDR3 runs to 13 residues. Trimming removed 1 base at V and 4 bases at J, with 4 bases between. Germline-derived CDR1 and CDR2 are WNHNN and SYGVQD (reference sequence). The CDR3, as DNA: TGCGCCAGCAGTGAGTGGCTCACCGGGGAGCTGTTTTTT. Its protein product is CASSEWLTGELFF.

CDR3 in amino acids: CASSELAGGQPPQETQYF. In nucleotides, the CDR3 is TGTGCCAGCAGTGAATTAGCGGGGGGTCAGCCTCCCCAAGAGACCCAGTACTTC. The gene calls are TRBV6-4 and TRBJ2-5; 10 bases match TRBD2. The CDR3 is made up of 18 amino acids. Germline loops: CDR1 MRHNA, CDR2 SNTAGT. V lost 3 bases and J lost 1; bases outside the gene matches: 11.

As for this clonotype: Compared with germline, one end of the junction differs, possibly owing to a read error. The chain links TRBV12-3 or TRBV12-4 to TRBJ2-3; TRBD2 aligns across 12 bases. CDR3 length equals 15 residues. For the CDR3, the DNA is TGTGCCAGCAGTCTAGCGGGGGGGGGCACAGATACGCAGTATTTT. This gives the protein CASSLAGGGTDTQYF.

This clonotype was seen only a few times. This chain uses TRBV6-1 with TRBJ2-2, with 7 nucleotides matching TRBD1. Looked up from germline, CDR1 is MNHNS and CDR2 is SASEGT. This CDR3 comprises 16 residues. The junction had 7 bases not matched to a gene; V was cut back by 2 bases and J by 4 bases. The CDR3 sequence is CASSERGGIGTGELFF. CDR3 in DNA: TGTGCCAGCAGTGAACGAGGGGGCATTGGCACCGGGGAGCTGTTTTTT.

The gene calls are TRBV7-2 and TRBJ1-6; D is uncertain. CDR3 size: 15 residues. V lost 3 bases, J lost 3 bases, and 9 bases lay in between. Germline assignment: CDR1 SGHTA and CDR2 FQGNSA. The CDR3 DNA reads as TGTGCCAGCAGCTTGTCTCCCCGCTATAATTCACCCCTCCACTTT. Protein product: CASSLSPRYNSPLHF.

The chain uses TRBV20-1 and TRBJ2-1; 8 bases map to TRBD1. Trimming at V came to 5 bases and at J to 5 bases, leaving 8 bases not matched to a gene. Looked up from germline, CDR1 is DFQATT and CDR2 is SNEGSKA (reference sequence). The CDR3 has 14 residues. The CDR3 loop reads CSAGYGTGDNEQFF. The CDR3 nucleotides read TGCAGTGCTGGTTACGGGACAGGAGACAATGAGCAGTTCTTC.

The rearrangement links TRBV11-1 to TRBJ2-1; tentatively, D is TRBD1 or TRBD2 (5 bases each). The CDR3 covers 13 residues. Looked up from germline, CDR1 is SGHAT and CDR2 is FQDESV (reference sequence). Trimming removed 3 bases from V and 5 bases from J, with 8 bases in between. For the CDR3, the DNA is TGTGCCAGCAGCTTGGGGGAAGACAATGAGCAGTTCTTC. It translates to CASSLGEDNEQFF.

This sequence joins TRBV15 and TRBJ2-2; D remains unclear. This CDR3 spans 13 amino acids. V was trimmed by 1 base and J by 5 bases, leaving 5 bases between them. Germline lookup yields CDR1 LNHNV and CDR2 YYDKDF (reference sequence). The CDR3 DNA is TGTGCCACCAGCAGAGTGGGGACCGGGGAGCTGTTTTTT. Translated: CATSRVGTGELFF.

This clonotype was detected a few times. This sequence joins TRBV6-1 and TRBJ1-5; D gene ambiguous. The germline V and J ends were trimmed by 6 bases and 3 bases, with 12 bases remaining between them. CDR3 length equals 14 residues. Germline V gene data show CDR1 as MNHNS and CDR2 as SASEGT. The chain's CDR3 is CASRVEVDNQPQHF. The CDR3 region has the DNA TGTGCCAGCAGGGTGGAGGTGGACAATCAGCCCCAGCATTTT.

This clonotype was detected only a few times. The CDR3, as DNA: TGTGCCAGCAGCTTACCAATTCTCAGTAGAGCGGGGGGCTTACAAGAGACCCAGTACTTC. Protein product: CASSLPILSRAGGLQETQYF. The J gene is TRBJ2-5, the V gene TRBV7-6; 9 nucleotides match TRBD2. This CDR3 is 20 amino acids long. Germline trimming cut 2 bases from V and 2 bases from J; bases unmatched to any gene: 18. The V gene's germline CDR1 is SGHVS and CDR2 FNYEAQ.

The genes are TRBV20-1 and TRBJ1-1; 8 bases are shared with TRBD1. The CDR3 loop spans 13 amino acids. The V gene end was trimmed by 3 bases and the J gene end by 3 bases; junction bases not matched to a gene: 3. CDR1 and CDR2 from the germline V gene are DFQATT and SNEGSKA (reference sequence). CDR3 sequence (DNA): TGCAGTGCTAGCAACAGGGGGGACACTGAAGCTTTCTTT. Translation: CSASNRGDTEAFF.

The chain carries TRBV27 and TRBJ2-5, with D perhaps TRBD2 (6 bases). This CDR3 has 15 residues. Trimming took 6 bases from V and 6 from J, leaving 20 bases between them. Germline CDR1 and CDR2: MNHEY and SMNVEV (reference sequence). CDR3 sequence (DNA): TGTGCCAGCAGCTCGGAGGTGGGGAGGAGGCAGACCCAGTACTTC. This gives the protein CASSSEVGRRQTQYF.

This clonotype was counted a few times. This rearrangement joins TRBV5-4 to TRBJ2-1; 16 bases agree with TRBD2. The CDR3 length is 19 residues. V gave up 4 bases and J gave up 3 bases; unmatched junction bases: 10. CDR1 and CDR2 (germline): SGHNT, YYREEE (reference sequence). The CDR3, as DNA: TGTGCCAGCAGCCTTCCGGGACTAGCGGGGGGGCGGAACTACAATGAGCAGTTCTTC. It is translated as CASSLPGLAGGRNYNEQFF. The full variable domain, rest sourced from reference TRBV5-4 and TRBJ2-1, is ETGVTQSPTHLIKTRGQQVTLRCSSQSGHNTVSWYQQALGQGPQFIFQYYREEENGRGNFPPRFSGLQFPNYSSELNVNALELDDSALYLCASSLPGLAGGRNYNEQFFGPGTRLTVL.

This chain uses TRBV4-1 with TRBJ2-7; 7 bases agree with TRBD1. Germline CDR1 is MGHRA and CDR2 is YSYEKL. J gave up 3 bases and V 2 bases, and 7 bases lay outside the gene matches. The CDR3 runs 15 residues. The CDR3 region has the DNA TGCGCCAGCAGCCAAATAAGACAGGGCTTCTACGAGCAGTACTTC. Encoded protein: CASSQIRQGFYEQYF.

V gene TRBV20-1 combines with J gene TRBJ2-1; 9 bases fit TRBD2. V lost 1 base, J lost 4 bases, and 8 bases stayed unmatched. Germline-derived CDR1 and CDR2 are DFQATT and SNEGSKA (reference sequence). This CDR3 spans 16 amino acids. The CDR3 is CSARVASGVGYNEQFF. CDR3 nucleotide sequence: TGCAGTGCTAGAGTCGCTAGCGGGGTGGGATACAATGAGCAGTTCTTC.

The V and J genes are TRBV7-6 and TRBJ2-7; tentatively, D is TRBD1 (7 bases). CDR1 is SGHVS, CDR2 FNYEAQ, per germline. Trimming left V 5 bases short and J 4 bases short, with 9 bases between. The CDR3 covers 12 residues. CDR3 loop: CASSPGGYEQYF. For the CDR3, the DNA is TGTGCCAGCAGCCCAGGGGGGTACGAGCAGTACTTC.

The CDR3 loop is CSVGATAYTF. The DNA of the CDR3 is TGCAGCGTTGGGGCCACGGCCTACACCTTC. The rearrangement links TRBV29-1 to TRBJ1-2, with unresolved D. Trimming stripped 4 bases from V and 10 bases from J, with 10 bases between. The CDR3 is 10 amino acids. CDR1 is SQVTM and CDR2 is ANQGSEA in the germline V gene.

The chain uses TRBV9 and TRBJ2-7; D is perhaps TRBD1 (6 bases). V lost 3 bases and J lost 5, with 18 bases in between. Germline V lookup: CDR1 SGDLS, CDR2 YYNGEE. The CDR3 totals 15 residues. The CDR3 reads CASSEGVISGHEQYF. The CDR3 DNA is TGTGCCAGCAGCGAGGGGGTAATTTCAGGGCACGAGCAGTACTTC. The variable domain in full, with the rest retrieved from reference TRBV9 and TRBJ2-7, is DSGVTQTPKHLITATGQRVTLRCSPRSGDLSVYWYQQSLDQGLQFLIQYYNGEERAKGNILERFSAQQFPDLHSELNLSSLELGDSALYFCASSEGVISGHEQYFGPGTRLTVT.

This chain connects TRBV2 to TRBJ2-5; possible D gene TRBD2, 5 bases. There are 13 residues in the CDR3. CDR1 and CDR2 (germline): SNHLY, FYNNEI. Trimming took 6 bases from V and 0 from J, leaving 8 bases between them. The CDR3 region has the DNA TGTGCCAGCAGCAACGGGAACCAAGAGACCCAGTACTTC. Amino acid sequence: CASSNGNQETQYF.

This clonotype was seen only a few times. The chain uses TRBV10-1 and TRBJ2-5, with TRBD2 matching 12 bases. The ends lost 3 bases at V and 2 bases at J; junction bases unmatched: 1. The CDR3 runs to 15 residues. Germline V CDR1 and CDR2: WNHNN, SYGVQD (reference sequence). The CDR3 reads CASSDGLAGQETQYF. Written as DNA, the CDR3 is TGCGCCAGCAGTGATGGACTAGCGGGACAAGAGACCCAGTACTTC.

The chain carries TRBV6-5 and TRBJ2-1; the match to TRBD2 covers 14 bases. The ends lost 2 bases at V and 3 bases at J; junction bases unmatched: 9. There are 19 residues in the CDR3. Germline assignment: CDR1 MNHEY and CDR2 SVGAGI. For the CDR3, the DNA is TGTGCCAGCAGTTACCCTATACCGGGGACTAGCGGGGGCTACAATGAGCAGTTCTTC. Its protein product is CASSYPIPGTSGGYNEQFF.

This clonotype was seen a few times. The chain uses TRBV2 and TRBJ2-5, with 11 bases fitting TRBD2. The J segment lost 2 bases and the V segment lost 5 bases, leaving 1 base of the junction unmatched. In germline, CDR1 is SNHLY, CDR2 FYNNEI. CDR3 length equals 14 residues. CDR3 loop: CASSPSGGQETQYF. DNA of the CDR3: TGTGCCAGCAGTCCTAGCGGGGGGCAAGAGACCCAGTACTTC.

The V gene is TRBV25-1, the J gene TRBJ1-1; a weak D match, TRBD1 (6 bases). The CDR3 is 16 amino acids. V was cut by 4 bases and J by 0 bases, with 15 bases left in between. Germline lookup yields CDR1 MGHDK and CDR2 SYGVNS. CDR3 residues: CASSATRGSMNTEAFF. CDR3 coding DNA: TGTGCCAGCAGTGCTACCAGGGGTTCCATGAACACTGAAGCTTTCTTT.

The V call is TRBV6-1, the J call TRBJ2-7; no clear D gene. Germline CDR1 and CDR2: MNHNS and SASEGT. V was pared by 4 bases and J by 2 bases, with 9 bases between. The length of the CDR3 is 13 residues. The CDR3: CASSVSQPYEQYF. The DNA for the CDR3 is TGTGCCAGCAGTGTTAGCCAGCCCTACGAGCAGTACTTC.

The chain joins TRBV7-9 to TRBJ1-5; TRBD1 is a possible D gene (5 bases). The V end was cut by 6 bases, the J end by 2 bases, with 20 bases between. There are 17 residues in the CDR3. CDR1 SEHNR and CDR2 FQNEAQ come from the germline V gene (reference sequence). CDR3 protein: CASSSPGLGNGNQPQHF. CDR3 DNA: TGTGCCAGCAGTTCCCCGGGACTCGGTAACGGCAATCAGCCCCAGCATTTT.

This clonotype was picked up a small number of times. The gene calls are TRBV6-2 or TRBV6-3 and TRBJ1-4; D remains unclear. Between the trimmed V and J ends, which lost 7 bases and 12 bases, there was a span of 15 bases. This CDR3 comprises 12 residues. Germline assignment: CDR1 MNHEY and CDR2 SVGEGT. CDR3 bases: TGTGCCAGCACGGACCCCAACAGTCAACTGTTTTTT. Its translation is CASTDPNSQLFF.

This clonotype has only a few counts. The gene calls are TRBV10-3 and TRBJ1-2; D ambiguous. In germline, CDR1 is ENHRY, CDR2 SYGVKD. Trimming shortened V by 3 bases and J by 0 bases, and 8 bases separated the two germline ends. There are 14 residues in the CDR3. This CDR3 reads CAISDSRANYGYTF. The CDR3 DNA is TGTGCCATCAGTGATTCCCGTGCTAACTATGGCTACACCTTC.

The chain joins TRBV20-1 to TRBJ2-1; TRBD1 matches 7 bases. Per germline, CDR1 DFQATT and CDR2 SNEGSKA (reference sequence). After removal of 5 bases from V and 1 base from J, the junction contained 2 bases not matched to a gene. There are 13 residues in the CDR3. CDR3 in DNA: TGCAGTGCTCACAGGGGTTCCTACAATGAGCAGTTCTTC. Translating it yields CSAHRGSYNEQFF.